This T cell receptor beta chain was documented in a study of immune cell composition in non-small cell lung cancer. Points from the study as a whole: Clones >0.5% enriched in tumour were rarer in adenocarcinoma (around 35%) than squamous (approximately 75%).

For this clone: Its antigen is as yet unknown.

Frozen unsorted single-cell suspensions supplied the genomic DNA. Method: immunoSEQ multiplex PCR; TCRdb's copy keeps in-frame clones and lacks some. Seen here are under 4,000 clones, 86% observed once, and the top ten hold around 8.3%. Per the germline V gene, CDR1 is MNHEY and CDR2 is SMNVEV (reference sequence). The CDR3 is made up of 13 amino acids. Unmatched junction bases numbered 6, after V lost 7 bases and J lost 8 bases. The chain employs TRBV27 and TRBJ1-2; TRBD1 aligns across 11 bases. The sequenced sample was lung tumor tissue. The sequence derives from a human donor with non-small cell lung cancer. Here the CDR3 reads CASTGQGAKGYTF. CDR3 DNA sequence: TGTGCCAGCACCGGACAGGGGGCTAAAGGCTACACCTTC.